Below are 9 T cell receptor beta chains sequenced from a single sample in a study of blood T cell repertoires in COVID-19. Libraries were prepared by immunoSEQ multiplex PCR; TCRdb keeps only in-frame clonotypes and omits some of them. The data hold under 95,000 clones, with 90% to 95% observed a single time. The sample was peripheral blood. All receptors derive from a man aged 45-60 years with COVID-19, enrolled during active disease.

The V gene is TRBV21-1, the J gene TRBJ2-7; the table's D call of TRBD1 was not tested on the DNA. TRBV21-1 is designated a pseudogene. This CDR3 is built from 15 residues. In DNA form, the CDR3 reads TGTGCCAGCAGCTCGACAGGGGGCCCTCCCTACGAGCAGTACGTC. Its translation is CASSSTGGPPYEQYV.

This clone was counted once. The V gene is TRBV5-4, the J gene TRBJ2-5; 9 nucleotides align to TRBD1. This CDR3 contains 14 residues. Germline CDR1 and CDR2: SGHNT and YYREEE (reference sequence). V lost 3 bases to trimming and J lost 1 base; unmatched junction nucleotides: 1. This chain's CDR3 is CASSSGQGQETQYF. In DNA form, the CDR3 reads TGTGCCAGCAGCTCGGGACAGGGCCAAGAGACCCAGTACTTC.

This clone was seen a single time. DNA of the CDR3: TGTGCCAGCAGCCAAGTCGGGACTCCGCTCAATGAGCAGTTCTTC. Its translation is CASSQVGTPLNEQFF. The chain is built from TRBV3-1 (or the pseudogene TRBV3-2) and TRBJ2-1; a possible D gene is TRBD2 (6 bases). The CDR3 extends over 15 amino acids. In germline, CDR1 is LGHDT, CDR2 YNNKEL (reference sequence). V was trimmed by 1 base and J by 6 bases, leaving 13 bases between them.

V usage is TRBV14 and J usage is TRBJ2-7, with 7 bases matching TRBD1. Looked up from germline, CDR1 is SGHDN and CDR2 is FVKESK. The V gene end was trimmed by 6 bases and the J gene end by 1 base; junction bases not matched to a gene: 3. This CDR3 is built from 13 residues. The CDR3 nucleotides read TGTGCCAGCAGGGGGGACAGTTCCTACGAGCAGTACGTC. As protein: CASRGDSSYEQYV.

CDR3 bases: TGCGCCAGCAGCTTGGAGGCGGAGTACAATGAGCAGTTCTTC. This codes for CASSLEAEYNEQFF. V is TRBV5-1 and J is TRBJ2-1; D remains unclear. The germline gives CDR1 SGHRS, CDR2 YFSETQ. Between the trimmed V and J ends, which lost 0 bases and 4 bases, there was a span of 8 bases. The CDR3 runs to 14 residues.

This clone was seen just once. This rearrangement joins TRBV28 to TRBJ1-4; D may be TRBD1 (6 bases). Trimming removed 6 bases from V and 1 base from J, with 15 bases in between. The CDR3 is 16 residues long. CDR1 is MDHEN, CDR2 SYDVKM, per germline. CDR3 coding DNA: TGTGCCAGCAGCCACGGGGGAGGGGGAACTAATGAAAAACTGTTTTTT. Translated: CASSHGGGGTNEKLFF.

The chain is built from TRBV7-9 and TRBJ2-1; TRBD2 agrees at 7 bases. This CDR3 has 15 amino acids. V was clipped by 3 bases and J by 5 bases; unmatched bases: 7. Looked up from germline, CDR1 is SEHNR and CDR2 is FQNEAQ (reference sequence). The CDR3 loop is CASSLGGKSNNEQFF. The DNA for the CDR3 is TGTGCCAGCAGCTTGGGAGGGAAATCGAACAATGAGCAGTTCTTC.

CDR3 bases: TGTGCCAGCAGTCAAGCGGGAGGGATCACAGATACGCAGTATTTT. Protein: CASSQAGGITDTQYF. The gene calls are TRBV7-3 and TRBJ2-3; the match to TRBD2 covers 10 bases. Germline values: CDR1 SGHTA, CDR2 FQGTGA. This CDR3 contains 15 residues. Losses at the gene ends were 6 bases for V and 2 bases for J; bases not matched to a gene: 5.

This CDR3 reads CASSMFPRVGGSNQPQHF. As DNA, the CDR3 is TGTGCCAGTAGTATGTTCCCCAGGGTGGGAGGCAGCAATCAGCCCCAGCATTTT. V gene TRBV19 combines with J gene TRBJ1-5, with D possibly TRBD1 on 5 matching bases. Germline V lookup: CDR1 LNHDA, CDR2 SQIVND (reference sequence). The V end lost 3 bases, the J end lost 1 base, and 19 bases lay between the germline ends. This CDR3 spans 18 amino acids.